The next 25 T cell receptor beta chains were all read from a single sample in a study of CD8+ T cells in alopecia areata. Extraction of RNA preceded its reverse transcription into cDNA, which served as the sequencing template. Clones were sequenced by immunoSEQ multiplex PCR, and TCRdb holds only the in-frame ones, with some missing. The sample includes some 200,000 clones, about 60% seen only once; the top ten take around 3%. Indicated treatment: oral pan-JAK inhibitor, 5-10 mg twice daily. The source was CD4+ T cells sorted from blood, collected at week 4, from a patient treated with tofacitinib. The source of these receptors is a human donor with alopecia areata.

The chain joins TRBV30 to TRBJ2-5; the D gene is possibly TRBD2 (5 bases). In germline, CDR1 is GTSNPN, CDR2 SVGIG (reference sequence). There are 15 residues in the CDR3. Trimming took off 1 base at V and 5 bases at J, with 17 bases between the two ends. CDR3 in amino acids: CAWSEQSLAAETQYF. DNA of the CDR3: TGTGCCTGGAGTGAGCAATCCCTAGCAGCGGAGACCCAGTACTTC. Full variable domain (remainder filled in from reference TRBV30 and TRBJ2-5): SQTIHQWPATLVQPVGSPLSLECTVEGTSNPNLYWYRQAAGRGLQLLFYSVGIGQISSEVPQNLSASRPQDRQFILSSKKLLLSDSGFYLCAWSEQSLAAETQYFGPGTRLLVL.

The chain has TRBV14 and TRBJ2-7, with D possibly called TRBD1 or TRBD2 (5 bases each). Germline-derived CDR1 and CDR2 are SGHDN and FVKESK. Trimming stripped 1 base from V and 8 bases from J, with 9 bases between. This CDR3 contains 12 residues. The CDR3 bases are TGTGCCAGCAGCCAAGCCGAGGGGAAGCAGTACTTC. This codes for CASSQAEGKQYF.

The V and J genes are TRBV7-2 and TRBJ1-2; TRBD1 is a possible D gene (6 bases). V lost 2 bases, J lost 8 bases, and 12 bases lay in between. CDR3 length: 13 residues. Germline lookup yields CDR1 SGHTA and CDR2 FQGNSA. The CDR3 reads CASSLNTGTGYTF. The CDR3 nucleotides read TGTGCCAGCAGCTTAAACACAGGGACGGGCTACACCTTC.

The rearrangement uses TRBV7-2 and TRBJ1-2, with TRBD1 matching over 7 bases. The CDR3 has 12 amino acids. CDR1 and CDR2 from the germline V gene are SGHTA and FQGNSA. The ends lost 3 bases at V and 10 bases at J; junction bases unmatched: 5. CDR3 in amino acids: CASSLTGRLYTF. The CDR3 DNA is TGTGCCAGCAGCTTGACAGGGCGACTCTACACCTTC.

This clone was seen more than once but under ten times. The sample carries other DNA sequences with the same CDR3. The chain recombines TRBV18 with TRBJ1-1, with D perhaps TRBD1 (6 bases). This CDR3 has 13 amino acids. Trimming took 6 bases from V and 2 from J, leaving 10 bases between them. CDR1 and CDR2 from the germline V gene are KGHSH and LQKENI. CDR3 coding DNA: TGTGCCAGCTCTCAACAGGGAAACACTGAAGCTTTCTTT. This translates into CASSQQGNTEAFF.

The chain employs TRBV30 and TRBJ1-1, with D uncertain. CDR1 and CDR2 from the germline V gene are GTSNPN and SVGIG (reference sequence). This CDR3 has 14 residues. The ends were cut back, 2 bases at V and 3 bases at J, with 13 bases in the middle. CDR3 bases: TGTGCCTGGAGTTTGACACAGTCGGACACTGAAGCTTTCTTT. Translated, it gives CAWSLTQSDTEAFF. The full variable domain, completed using reference TRBV30 and TRBJ1-1, is SQTIHQWPATLVQPVGSPLSLECTVEGTSNPNLYWYRQAAGRGLQLLFYSVGIGQISSEVPQNLSASRPQDRQFILSSKKLLLSDSGFYLCAWSLTQSDTEAFFGQGTRLTVV.

This clone turned up a few times. V is TRBV30 and J is TRBJ2-1, with D possibly being TRBD1 or TRBD2 (5 bases each). The CDR3 runs to 15 residues. The V end was cut by 6 bases, the J end by 0 bases, with 15 bases between. Germline loops: CDR1 GTSNPN, CDR2 SVGIG (reference sequence). The CDR3 DNA reads TGTGCCTGCCCTCGGTCAGGGAGCTCCTACAATGAGCAGTTCTTC. It is translated as CACPRSGSSYNEQFF.

The chain combines TRBV12-5 with TRBJ2-6; D uncertain. V lost 7 bases to trimming and J lost 0 bases, with 4 bases between them. This CDR3 is built from 13 residues. The germline CDR1 and CDR2 sequences are LGHNT and FRNRAP. CDR3 protein: CASARSGANVLTF. The CDR3 DNA reads TGTGCTAGTGCTCGCTCTGGGGCCAACGTCCTGACTTTC.

The chain uses TRBV30 and TRBJ2-2; TRBD1 aligns across 9 bases. The germline gives CDR1 GTSNPN, CDR2 SVGIG (reference sequence). The CDR3 contains 13 residues. V shed 8 bases, J shed 4 bases, and the junction held 5 bases outside the gene matches. The DNA for the CDR3 is TGTGCCCCCAGGGACAGGGTCACCGGGGAGCTGTTTTTT. This encodes CAPRDRVTGELFF.

The rearrangement links TRBV29-1 to TRBJ1-2, with D maybe TRBD1 (5 bases). CDR1 SQVTM and CDR2 ANQGSEA come from the germline V gene. The CDR3 has 12 amino acids. Trimming cost V 3 bases and J 4 bases, with 9 bases left between them. In nucleotides, the CDR3 is TGCAGCGTTGATTATGGGGCCTATGGCTACACCTTC. It codes for CSVDYGAYGYTF.

The chain is built from TRBV18 and TRBJ1-5, with no clear D. This CDR3 has 14 amino acids. Trimming took off 2 bases at V and 0 bases at J, with 5 bases between the two ends. The germline CDR1 and CDR2 sequences are KGHSH and LQKENI. The CDR3 sequence is CASSPSDSNQPQHF. CDR3 bases: TGTGCCAGCTCACCATCGGATAGCAATCAGCCCCAGCATTTT.

This clone was found a few times. This chain uses TRBV28 with TRBJ2-7, with TRBD2 identical over 7 bases. The CDR3 is made up of 12 amino acids. Germline V gene sequence: CDR1 MDHEN, CDR2 SYDVKM. V was clipped by 6 bases and J by 6 bases; unmatched bases: 5. This CDR3 reads CASSPGRGEQYF. CDR3 bases: TGTGCCAGCAGCCCGGGGAGGGGCGAGCAGTACTTC.

V is TRBV6-5 and J is TRBJ2-7; 7 bases map to TRBD1. The CDR3 is 14 residues long. The trim removed 6 bases at V and 4 bases at J, leaving 9 bases unmatched. Germline V gene lookup returns CDR1 MNHEY and CDR2 SVGAGI. The CDR3: CASSNADRTYEQYF. DNA for the CDR3: TGTGCCAGCAGCAACGCGGACAGGACTTACGAGCAGTACTTC.

The rearrangement links TRBV9 to TRBJ2-2, with 12 bases identical to TRBD2. V was clipped by 4 bases and J by 3 bases; unmatched bases: 7. CDR3 length: 17 amino acids. Germline V gene lookup returns CDR1 SGDLS and CDR2 YYNGEE. Written as DNA, the CDR3 is TGTGCCAGCAGCTATACTAGCGGGGGGACTTACACCGGGGAGCTGTTTTTT. Translated: CASSYTSGGTYTGELFF.

The V gene is TRBV4-1, the J gene TRBJ1-2; D perhaps matches TRBD1 (5 bases). The CDR3 loop spans 14 amino acids. The V gene's germline CDR1 is MGHRA and CDR2 YSYEKL. V was shortened by 0 bases and J by 11 bases, with 16 bases between the two germline ends. The CDR3 here is CASSQERTPPRYTF. The CDR3 DNA sequence: TGCGCCAGCAGCCAAGAAAGGACACCTCCGCGGTACACCTTC.

V is TRBV30 and J is TRBJ2-7; possibly TRBD2 for D (5 bases). The germline V and J ends were trimmed by 2 bases and 3 bases, with 11 bases remaining between them. Germline loops: CDR1 GTSNPN, CDR2 SVGIG (reference sequence). The CDR3 length is 13 residues. CDR3 amino acids: CAWSWARGYEQYF. In nucleotides, the CDR3 is TGTGCCTGGAGTTGGGCCCGGGGCTACGAGCAGTACTTC.

The chain combines TRBV2 with TRBJ2-1; D is ambiguous. V was clipped by 5 bases and J by 5 bases, with 13 bases between them. The CDR3 has 14 amino acids. Germline CDR1 reads SNHLY; CDR2 reads FYNNEI. The CDR3 DNA follows: TGTGCCAGCAGTCCTCCTCCCAGGAACAATGAGCAGTTCTTC. It codes for CASSPPPRNNEQFF.

Here the CDR3 reads CASGGDGKVPEKLFF. CDR3 bases: TGTGCCAGCGGGGGCGATGGGAAGGTGCCCGAAAAACTGTTTTTT. V gene TRBV2 combines with J gene TRBJ1-4; D may be TRBD1 (6 bases). This CDR3 comprises 15 residues. Trimming pared 8 bases from V and 8 bases from J, leaving 21 bases between. Looked up from germline, CDR1 is SNHLY and CDR2 is FYNNEI. Full variable domain (rest looked up from reference TRBV2 and TRBJ1-4): EPEVTQTPSHQVTQMGQEVILRCVPISNHLYFYWYRQILGQKVEFLVSFYNNEISEKSEIFDDQFSVERPDGSNFTLKIRSTKLEDSAMYFCASGGDGKVPEKLFFGSGTQLSVL.

The chain combines TRBV5-1 with TRBJ2-1, with 7 bases matching TRBD1. The trim removed 0 bases at V and 5 bases at J, leaving 2 bases unmatched. CDR1 and CDR2 from the germline V gene are SGHRS and YFSETQ. CDR3 length: 14 residues. The CDR3 DNA follows: TGCGCCAGCAGCTTGGGACAGGGTCACAATGAGCAGTTCTTC. Translated: CASSLGQGHNEQFF.

The rearrangement links TRBV5-1 to TRBJ2-5, with TRBD2 as a possible D gene (6 bases). Per the germline V gene, CDR1 is SGHRS and CDR2 is YFSETQ. The CDR3 is 14 amino acids. Trimming shortened V by 4 bases and J by 5 bases, and 15 bases separated the two germline ends. The CDR3: CASSPVPGVETQYF. The CDR3 nucleotides are TGCGCCAGCAGCCCCGTACCGGGGGTGGAGACCCAGTACTTC.

The chain links TRBV7-2 to TRBJ1-3; unclear D gene. V was cut by 1 base and J by 1 base, with 11 bases left in between. This CDR3 spans 16 amino acids. CDR1 and CDR2 from the germline V gene are SGHTA and FQGNSA. As DNA, the CDR3 is TGTGCCAGCAGCTTAGTGGCAACCAGGTCTGGAAACACCATATATTTT. Its translation is CASSLVATRSGNTIYF.

This clone occurred a few times. The chain has TRBV9 and TRBJ2-2; 10 bases map to TRBD2. Germline V gene sequence: CDR1 SGDLS, CDR2 YYNGEE. There are 16 residues in the CDR3. The V gene end was trimmed by 0 bases and the J gene end by 6 bases; junction bases not matched to a gene: 5. CDR3 coding DNA: TGTGCCAGCAGCGTAGGTCTAGCGGGGGAGGCCGGGGAGCTGTTTTTT. Its translation: CASSVGLAGEAGELFF.

This clone has more than one count but fewer than ten. The CDR3 DNA follows: TGTGCCAGCAGCCATGCGGGGGGGCAGACCGGGGAGCTGTTTTTT. Translation gives CASSHAGGQTGELFF. The rearrangement joins TRBV5-4 to TRBJ2-2, with TRBD2 matching over 9 bases. V lost 4 bases and J lost 5; bases outside the gene matches: 6. The CDR3 is 15 residues long. Germline V lookup: CDR1 SGHNT, CDR2 YYREEE (reference sequence). The whole variable domain, filled in from reference TRBV5-4 and TRBJ2-2, reads ETGVTQSPTHLIKTRGQQVTLRCSSQSGHNTVSWYQQALGQGPQFIFQYYREEENGRGNFPPRFSGLQFPNYSSELNVNALELDDSALYLCASSHAGGQTGELFFGEGSRLTVL.

The rearrangement uses TRBV10-3 and TRBJ2-7; D is ambiguous. V was trimmed by 8 bases and J by 1 base, leaving 12 bases between them. The V gene's germline CDR1 is ENHRY and CDR2 SYGVKD. The CDR3 has 13 residues. The CDR3 protein is CAISHSPSYEQYF. The CDR3 DNA reads as TGTGCCATCTCACACAGCCCATCCTACGAGCAGTACTTC.

This chain joins TRBV29-1 and TRBJ2-7; 10 nucleotides align to TRBD2. The J segment lost 3 bases and the V segment lost 4 bases, leaving 12 bases of the junction unmatched. CDR1 and CDR2 (germline): SQVTM, ANQGSEA. The CDR3 is made up of 16 amino acids. The CDR3 nucleotides are TGCAGCGTTGTAAACAACCAGCGGGGGGGCAACTACGAGCAGTACTTC. Encoded protein: CSVVNNQRGGNYEQYF.